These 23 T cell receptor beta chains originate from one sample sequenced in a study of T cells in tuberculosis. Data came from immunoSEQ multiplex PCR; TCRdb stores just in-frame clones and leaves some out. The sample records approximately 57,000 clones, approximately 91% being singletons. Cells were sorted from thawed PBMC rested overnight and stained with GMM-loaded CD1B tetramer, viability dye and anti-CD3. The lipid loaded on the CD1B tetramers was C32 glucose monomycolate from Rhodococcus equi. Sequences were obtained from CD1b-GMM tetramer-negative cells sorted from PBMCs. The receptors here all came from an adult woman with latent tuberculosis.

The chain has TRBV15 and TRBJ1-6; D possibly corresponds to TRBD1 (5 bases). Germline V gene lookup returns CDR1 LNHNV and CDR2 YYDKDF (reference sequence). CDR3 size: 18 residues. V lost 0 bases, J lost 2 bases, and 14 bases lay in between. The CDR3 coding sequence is TGTGCCACCAGCAGAGATTGGGGGGGGGTGGCCTATAATTCACCCCTCCACTTT. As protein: CATSRDWGGVAYNSPLHF.

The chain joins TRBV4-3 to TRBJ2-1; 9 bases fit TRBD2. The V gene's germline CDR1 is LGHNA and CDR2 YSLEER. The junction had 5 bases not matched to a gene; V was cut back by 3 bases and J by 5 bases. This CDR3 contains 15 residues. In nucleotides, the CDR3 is TGCGCCAGCAGCCAGGGGACTAGCAAGGACAATGAGCAGTTCTTC. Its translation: CASSQGTSKDNEQFF.

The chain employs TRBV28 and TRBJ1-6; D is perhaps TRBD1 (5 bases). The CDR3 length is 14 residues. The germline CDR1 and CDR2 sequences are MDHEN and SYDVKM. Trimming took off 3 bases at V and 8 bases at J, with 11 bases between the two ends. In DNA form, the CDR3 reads TGTGCCAGCAGTTTTCCGGGGGTTGATTCACCCCTCCACTTT. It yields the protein CASSFPGVDSPLHF.

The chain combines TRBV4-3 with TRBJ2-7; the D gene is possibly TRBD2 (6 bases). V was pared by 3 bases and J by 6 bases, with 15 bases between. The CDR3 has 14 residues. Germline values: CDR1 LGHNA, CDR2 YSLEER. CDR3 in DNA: TGCGCCAGCAGCCACCTGACTAGTGTAAGCGAGCAGTACTTC. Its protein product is CASSHLTSVSEQYF.

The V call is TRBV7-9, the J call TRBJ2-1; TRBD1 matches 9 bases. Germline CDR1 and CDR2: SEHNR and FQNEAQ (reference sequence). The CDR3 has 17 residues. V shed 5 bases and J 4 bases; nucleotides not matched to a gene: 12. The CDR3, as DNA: TGTGCCAGCAGCCCCAATGACAGGGGGATCAGGTACAATGAGCAGTTCTTC. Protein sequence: CASSPNDRGIRYNEQFF.

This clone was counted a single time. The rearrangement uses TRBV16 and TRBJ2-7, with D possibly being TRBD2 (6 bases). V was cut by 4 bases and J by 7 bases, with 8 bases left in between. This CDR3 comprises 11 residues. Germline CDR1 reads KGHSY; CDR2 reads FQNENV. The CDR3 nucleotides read TGTGCCAGCAGCCCCGCGGGGGAGCAGTACTTC. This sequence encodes CASSPAGEQYF.

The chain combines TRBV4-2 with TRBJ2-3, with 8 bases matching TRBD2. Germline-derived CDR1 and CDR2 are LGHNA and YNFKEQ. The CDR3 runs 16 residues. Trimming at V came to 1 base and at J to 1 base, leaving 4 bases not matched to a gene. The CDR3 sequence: CASSQVAGGGTDTQYF. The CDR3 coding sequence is TGTGCCAGCAGCCAAGTCGCGGGGGGAGGCACAGATACGCAGTATTTT.

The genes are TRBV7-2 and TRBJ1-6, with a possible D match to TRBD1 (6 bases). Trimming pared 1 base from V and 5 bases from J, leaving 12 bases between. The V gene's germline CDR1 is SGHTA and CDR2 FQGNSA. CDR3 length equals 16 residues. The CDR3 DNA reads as TGTGCCAGCAGCTTAGGACCAGGGGCCGATAATTCACCCCTCCACTTT. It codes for CASSLGPGADNSPLHF.

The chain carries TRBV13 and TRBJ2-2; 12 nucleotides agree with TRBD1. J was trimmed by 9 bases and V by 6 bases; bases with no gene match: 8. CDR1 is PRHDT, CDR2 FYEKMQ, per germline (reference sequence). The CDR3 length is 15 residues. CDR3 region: CASRAGQGANRELFF. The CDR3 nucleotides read TGTGCCAGCAGGGCGGGACAGGGGGCAAACCGGGAGCTGTTTTTT.

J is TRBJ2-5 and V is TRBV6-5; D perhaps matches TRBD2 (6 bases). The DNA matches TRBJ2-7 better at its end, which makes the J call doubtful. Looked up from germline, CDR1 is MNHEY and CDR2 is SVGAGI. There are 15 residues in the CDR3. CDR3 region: CATLIRGRLNYEQYF. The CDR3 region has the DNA TGTGCCACCCTTATAAGAGGGAGGTTAAACTACGAGCAGTACTTC.

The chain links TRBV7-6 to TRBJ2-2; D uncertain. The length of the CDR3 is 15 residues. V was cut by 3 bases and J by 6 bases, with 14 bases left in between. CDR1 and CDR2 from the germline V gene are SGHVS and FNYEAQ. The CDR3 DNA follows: TGTGCCAGCAGCTTCGACTCTAGGATACCCGGGGAGCTGTTTTTT. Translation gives CASSFDSRIPGELFF.

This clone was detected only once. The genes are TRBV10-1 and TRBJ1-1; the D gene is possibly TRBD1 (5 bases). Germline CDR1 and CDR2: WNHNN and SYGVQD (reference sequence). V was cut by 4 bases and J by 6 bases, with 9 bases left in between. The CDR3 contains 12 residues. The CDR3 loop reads CASSARAAEAFF. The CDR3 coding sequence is TGCGCCAGCAGTGCCAGGGCGGCTGAAGCTTTCTTT.

The CDR3 protein is CASSLQGPQVAGGKLFF. As DNA, the CDR3 is TGTGCCAGCAGTCTACAGGGCCCGCAAGTCGCCGGTGGAAAACTGTTTTTT. The chain has TRBV27 and TRBJ1-4; D might be TRBD1 (6 bases). Per the germline V gene, CDR1 is MNHEY and CDR2 is SMNVEV (reference sequence). V was clipped by 5 bases and J by 10 bases, with 26 bases between them. This CDR3 is built from 17 residues.

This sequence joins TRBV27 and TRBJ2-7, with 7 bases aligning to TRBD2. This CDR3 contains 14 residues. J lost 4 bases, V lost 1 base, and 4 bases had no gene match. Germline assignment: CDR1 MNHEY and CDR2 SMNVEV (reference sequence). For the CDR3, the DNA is TGTGCCAGCAGTTTATTCCAGCGGGGTTACGAGCAGTACTTC. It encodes CASSLFQRGYEQYF.

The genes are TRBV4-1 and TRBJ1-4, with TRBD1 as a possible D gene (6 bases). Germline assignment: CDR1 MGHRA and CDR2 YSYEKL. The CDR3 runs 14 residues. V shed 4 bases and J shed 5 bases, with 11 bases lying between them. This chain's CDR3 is CASSLTGLNEKLFF. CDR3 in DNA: TGCGCCAGCAGCCTGACAGGTTTAAATGAAAAACTGTTTTTT.

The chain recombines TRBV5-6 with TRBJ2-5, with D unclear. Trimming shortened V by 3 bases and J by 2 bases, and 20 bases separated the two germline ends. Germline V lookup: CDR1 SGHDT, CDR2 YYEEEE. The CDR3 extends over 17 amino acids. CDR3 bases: TGTGCCAGCAGCTATATGGGCAGTCCTTGGTTTCAAGAGACCCAGTACTTC. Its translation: CASSYMGSPWFQETQYF.

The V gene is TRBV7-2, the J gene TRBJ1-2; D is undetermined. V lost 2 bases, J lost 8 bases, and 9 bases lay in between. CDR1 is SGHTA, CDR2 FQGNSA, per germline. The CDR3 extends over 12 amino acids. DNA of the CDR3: TGTGCCAGCAGCTTATTCGGGGTCGGCTACACCTTC. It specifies CASSLFGVGYTF.

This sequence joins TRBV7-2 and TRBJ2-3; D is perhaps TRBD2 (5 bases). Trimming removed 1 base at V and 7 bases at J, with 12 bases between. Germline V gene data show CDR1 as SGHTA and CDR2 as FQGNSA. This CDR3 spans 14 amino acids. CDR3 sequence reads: CASSLEASGYTQYF. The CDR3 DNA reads TGTGCCAGCAGCTTAGAAGCGAGCGGCTATACGCAGTATTTT. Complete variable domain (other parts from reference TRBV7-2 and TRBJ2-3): GAGVSQSPSNKVTEKGKDVELRCDPISGHTALYWYRQSLGQGLEFLIYFQGNSAPDKSGLPSDRFSAERTGGSVSTLTIQRTQQEDSAVYLCASSLEASGYTQYFGPGTRLTVL.

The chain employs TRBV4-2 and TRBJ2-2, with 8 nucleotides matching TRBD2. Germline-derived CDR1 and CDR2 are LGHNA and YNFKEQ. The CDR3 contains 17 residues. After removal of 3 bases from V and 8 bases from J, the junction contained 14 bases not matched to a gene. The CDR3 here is CASSHNIPAGGEGELFF. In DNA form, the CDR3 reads TGTGCCAGCAGCCACAATATCCCTGCGGGGGGAGAAGGGGAGCTGTTTTTT.

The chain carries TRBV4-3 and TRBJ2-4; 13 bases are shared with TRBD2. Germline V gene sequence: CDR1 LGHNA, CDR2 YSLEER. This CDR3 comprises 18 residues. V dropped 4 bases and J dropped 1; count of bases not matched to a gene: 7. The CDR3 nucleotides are TGCGCCAGCAGCCTCCGACTAGCGGGGGGCACTGCCAAAAACATTCAGTACTTC. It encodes CASSLRLAGGTAKNIQYF.

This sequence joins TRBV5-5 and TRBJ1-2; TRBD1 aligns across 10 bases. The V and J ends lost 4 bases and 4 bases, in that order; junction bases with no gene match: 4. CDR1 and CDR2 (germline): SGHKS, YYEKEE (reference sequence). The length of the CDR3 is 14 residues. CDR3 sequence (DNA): TGTGCCAGCAGCCCGGGACAGGGGACCTATGGCTACACCTTC. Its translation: CASSPGQGTYGYTF.

CDR3 sequence reads: CAWSVGGNQPQHF. CDR3 nucleotide sequence: TGTGCCTGGAGTGTGGGGGGGAATCAGCCCCAGCATTTT. The chain employs TRBV30 and TRBJ1-5, with D possibly being TRBD1 (5 bases). V dropped 0 bases and J dropped 4 bases, with 7 bases sitting between them. Germline V lookup: CDR1 GTSNPN, CDR2 SVGIG (reference sequence). The CDR3 is made up of 13 amino acids.

The CDR3 loop is CASSLAQLAGADTQYF. Written as DNA, the CDR3 is TGCGCCAGCAGCTTGGCCCAGCTAGCGGGGGCAGATACGCAGTATTTT. The chain links TRBV5-1 to TRBJ2-3; TRBD2 matches at 10 bases. CDR3 length: 16 amino acids. J was trimmed by 4 bases and V by 0 bases; bases with no gene match: 5. Germline assignment: CDR1 SGHRS and CDR2 YFSETQ.